These 19 T cell receptor beta chains were sequenced from one sample in a study of blood T cell repertoires in COVID-19. TCRdb's copy holds only in-frame clones and misses some; the assay was immunoSEQ multiplex PCR. The repertoire holds roughly 570,000 clones, about 89% seen once, with 7.5% to 9% in the top ten. Sequenced sample: peripheral blood. These receptors were obtained from a woman in her forties or fifties with COVID-19, enrolled during active disease.

This rearrangement joins TRBV19 to TRBJ2-7, with 8 bases that match TRBD1. The CDR3 runs to 14 residues. V dropped 8 bases and J dropped 6; count of bases not matched to a gene: 12. Germline CDR1 is LNHDA and CDR2 is SQIVND (reference sequence). CDR3 residues: CASAHNRDRSEQYF. CDR3 bases: TGTGCCAGTGCCCATAACAGGGACAGGAGCGAGCAGTACTTC.

The chain is built from TRBV11-1 and TRBJ1-1, with 7 bases that match TRBD1. Per germline, CDR1 SGHAT and CDR2 FQDESV (reference sequence). The trim removed 5 bases at V and 0 bases at J, leaving 6 bases unmatched. This CDR3 contains 15 residues. The CDR3: CASSTGAGVNTEAFF. The CDR3 DNA reads as TGTGCCAGCAGCACAGGGGCCGGGGTGAACACTGAAGCTTTCTTT.

The chain employs TRBV19 and TRBJ1-1; TRBD1 might be the D (5 bases). The germline V and J ends were trimmed by 8 bases and 5 bases, with 18 bases remaining between them. Germline V gives CDR1 LNHDA, CDR2 SQIVND (reference sequence). The CDR3 is 14 amino acids. For the CDR3, the DNA is TGTGCCAGTGTATCTCAGGGAGGAGGAACTGAAGCTTTCTTT. Protein sequence: CASVSQGGGTEAFF.

This chain joins TRBV3-1 (or the pseudogene TRBV3-2) and TRBJ1-4; no firm D call. CDR3 size: 14 residues. Between the trimmed V and J ends, which lost 3 bases and 8 bases, there was a span of 13 bases. CDR1 is LGHDT and CDR2 is YNNKEL in the germline V gene (reference sequence). DNA for the CDR3: TGTGCCAGCAGCCACCAAGATGTGAGGGAAAAACTGTTTTTT. Encoded protein: CASSHQDVREKLFF.

The V call is TRBV6-5, the J call TRBJ2-1, with 7 bases fitting TRBD1. Germline V lookup: CDR1 MNHEY, CDR2 SVGAGI. This CDR3 spans 15 amino acids. V was clipped by 6 bases and J by 10 bases; unmatched bases: 15. The CDR3 loop is CASRRDRDSLSEQFF. The CDR3 coding sequence is TGTGCCAGCAGGAGGGACCGGGACAGTCTATCCGAGCAGTTCTTC.

Turning to this clone: Other DNA sequences in the same sample also yield this CDR3. This chain connects TRBV10-3 to TRBJ1-2; 8 bases agree with TRBD1. In germline, CDR1 is ENHRY, CDR2 SYGVKD. This CDR3 has 13 residues. V gave up 0 bases and J gave up 8 bases; unmatched junction bases: 2. DNA for the CDR3: TGTGCCATCAGTGAGTCGACAGGGGAAGGCTACACCTTC. This encodes CAISESTGEGYTF.

In regard to this clone: Other DNA sequences from this sample encode an identical CDR3 as well. This rearrangement joins TRBV20-1 to TRBJ1-2; no clear D gene. The CDR3 consists of 12 residues. V was pared by 3 bases and J by 2 bases, with 7 bases between. Germline-derived CDR1 and CDR2 are DFQATT and SNEGSKA (reference sequence). Here the CDR3 reads CSASYSNYGYTF. The CDR3, as DNA: TGCAGTGCTAGTTACAGCAACTATGGCTACACCTTC.

This chain uses TRBV19 with TRBJ1-1; tentative D call: TRBD1 (6 bases). Trimming shortened V by 7 bases and J by 1 base, and 13 bases separated the two germline ends. Germline V CDR1 and CDR2: LNHDA, SQIVND (reference sequence). The CDR3 is 14 residues long. CDR3 in DNA: TGTGCCAGTAAGGGGGGGGTCGGGAACACTGAAGCTTTCTTT. Translation gives CASKGGVGNTEAFF.

J is TRBJ2-2 and V is TRBV4-1; D perhaps matches TRBD1 (5 bases). The CDR3 extends over 16 amino acids. Germline values: CDR1 MGHRA, CDR2 YSYEKL. The V and J ends lost 1 base and 0 bases respectively, with 9 bases between them. The CDR3 spells CASSQGAGPNTGELFF. Here the CDR3 DNA reads TGCGCCAGCAGCCAAGGAGCAGGGCCGAACACCGGGGAGCTGTTTTTT.

This clone was detected a few times. The chain is built from TRBV28 and TRBJ1-3; no definite D call. The germline gives CDR1 MDHEN, CDR2 SYDVKM. Trimming took 4 bases from V and 0 from J, leaving 10 bases between them. CDR3 length equals 15 residues. The CDR3 loop reads CASSSTGNSGNTIYF. CDR3 DNA: TGTGCCAGCAGTTCCACCGGTAACTCTGGAAACACCATATATTTT.

This chain uses TRBV6-5 with TRBJ1-5; D is undetermined. There are 15 residues in the CDR3. V lost 6 bases, J lost 4 bases, and 16 bases lay in between. CDR1 MNHEY and CDR2 SVGAGI come from the germline V gene. The CDR3 bases are TGTGCCAGCAGATTAGGTTGGAGGTCAAATCAGCCCCAGCATTTT. This sequence encodes CASRLGWRSNQPQHF.

In the case of this clone: Just one base apart from a much larger clone, this may be a read error. The chain combines TRBV6-5 with TRBJ1-2; D is unresolved. The CDR3 spans 13 residues. CDR1 and CDR2 from the germline V gene are MNHEY and SVGAGI. V lost 5 bases and J 0 bases, leaving 7 bases between the germline ends. The CDR3 DNA follows: TGTGCCAGCAGTCCGGCGGCTAACTATGGCTACACCTTC. Translating gives CASSPAANYGYTF.

This clone has just one count. The V and J genes are TRBV7-3 and TRBJ1-2; perhaps TRBD1 as D (5 bases). V was clipped by 2 bases and J by 7 bases, with 14 bases between them. CDR1 is SGHTA, CDR2 FQGTGA, per germline. The CDR3 is made up of 14 amino acids. CDR3 in DNA: TGTGCCAGCAGCTTAGGGGGTAGCGGGGCTGGCTACACCTTC. Translation: CASSLGGSGAGYTF.

This chain uses TRBV2 with TRBJ1-2; D is uncertain. The CDR3 runs 19 residues. Per the germline V gene, CDR1 is SNHLY and CDR2 is FYNNEI. V lost 4 bases and J 8 bases, leaving 32 bases between the germline ends. The CDR3 protein is CASSGLRGSQTAITDGYTF. As DNA, the CDR3 is TGTGCCAGCAGTGGACTCCGAGGGTCGCAGACTGCAATCACTGACGGCTACACCTTC.

This chain links TRBV7-9 with TRBJ1-4; D gene unclear. The germline V gene encodes CDR1 SEHNR and CDR2 FQNEAQ (reference sequence). This CDR3 has 14 residues. Trimming shortened V by 7 bases and J by 0 bases, and 9 bases separated the two germline ends. This CDR3 reads CASTEGATNEKLFF. The CDR3 region has the DNA TGTGCCAGCACCGAGGGTGCAACTAATGAAAAACTGTTTTTT.

The chain joins TRBV21-1 to TRBJ1-3; no DNA check was done on the table's D call, TRBD1. TRBV21-1 is assigned pseudogene status. CDR3 length: 15 residues. CDR3 DNA: TGTGCCAGCAGCGCGGGACAGGGCGGTGGAAACACCATATATTTT. Its translation is CASSAGQGGGNTIYF.

This chain joins TRBV5-5 and TRBJ2-1, with 7 positions matching TRBD2. V dropped 4 bases and J dropped 4; count of bases not matched to a gene: 8. Per germline, CDR1 SGHKS and CDR2 YYEKEE (reference sequence). This CDR3 is 15 amino acids long. The CDR3 DNA reads TGTGCCAGCAGCCAGCTCGCGGGGGATTACAATGAGCAGTTCTTC. Residues: CASSQLAGDYNEQFF.

Regarding this clone: The same CDR3 also results from other DNA sequences found in this sample. The rearrangement joins TRBV7-9 to TRBJ1-4; 8 bases line up with TRBD1. Germline CDR1 SEHNR, CDR2 FQNEAQ (reference sequence). J was trimmed by 5 bases and V by 2 bases; bases with no gene match: 1. The CDR3 is 14 residues long. The CDR3 here is CASSLNRGNEKLFF. For the CDR3, the DNA is TGTGCCAGCAGCTTAAACAGGGGGAATGAAAAACTGTTTTTT.

The chain couples TRBV28 to TRBJ1-2, with D maybe TRBD1 (5 bases). CDR1 is MDHEN and CDR2 is SYDVKM in the germline V gene. V was cut by 4 bases and J by 3 bases, with 12 bases left in between. The CDR3 covers 14 residues. The DNA for the CDR3 is TGTGCCAGCAGTTCGGGGGTTGGGTACTATGGCTACACCTTC. It encodes CASSSGVGYYGYTF.